This T cell receptor (beta chain) was obtained from a study of blood T cell repertoires in COVID-19. Study as a whole: Nucleic acid was either cDNA or gDNA, and it came from T cells, B-cell-depleted T cells, or PBMCs.

Methods used by the authors: Reference gene primer amplification gave nucleated cell count estimates. Only in-frame clones appear in the TCRdb table, and some are missing; sequencing was by immunoSEQ multiplex PCR. V, J and clone size reflect that table, while D and trimming were determined from the DNA. Counted here are about 670,000 clones, over 80% occurring once; the ten biggest clones make up roughly 0.25%. Only one count was recorded for this clone. With V trimmed by 4 bases and J by 4 bases, 7 bases remained unmatched. CDR1 is SGDLS and CDR2 is YYNGEE in the germline V gene. The CDR3 runs to 15 residues.

The sample consisted of peripheral blood. The rearrangement uses TRBV9 and TRBJ2-2; 7 bases match TRBD1. This sequence was found in a woman between 18 and 30 years old with acute or convalescent COVID-19. For the CDR3, the DNA is TGTGCCAGCAGCCCCCGGACAGGTAGCACCGGGGAGCTGTTTTTT. It translates to CASSPRTGSTGELFF.